A single sample gave rise to the 25 T cell receptor beta chains below, sequenced in a study of blood T cells in healthy people across ages. With a J-beta primer mix and a sample-barcoded 5' primer, a second PCR ran about 6 to 11 cycles. Each CDR3 protein gets one entry after TCRdb re-called the 5' RACE reads with MiXCR. This table has 270,000 or so distinct CDR3 sequences, roughly 26% appearing once. The material sequenced was blood. These receptors all stem from a woman in her 70s in good health.

The chain recombines TRBV7-9 with TRBJ2-3; D is undetermined. The CDR3 is made up of 15 amino acids. Looked up from germline, CDR1 is SEHNR and CDR2 is FQNEAQ (reference sequence). The V and J ends lost 1 base and 1 base respectively, with 9 bases between them. CDR3 region: CASSLGFAGTDTQYF. For the CDR3, the DNA is TGTGCCAGCAGCTTAGGCTTCGCTGGCACAGATACGCAGTATTTT.

This clonotype occurred a few times. V is TRBV6-1 and J is TRBJ2-5, with 10 bases identical to TRBD2. The CDR3 extends over 16 amino acids. The germline gives CDR1 MNHNS, CDR2 SASEGT. Trimming at V came to 5 bases and at J to 7 bases, leaving 13 bases not matched to a gene. CDR3 protein: CASSYSGGTLEGTQYF. The CDR3 bases are TGTGCCAGCAGTTATAGCGGGGGGACACTTGAAGGGACCCAGTACTTC.

This clonotype was counted only a few times. This chain links TRBV20-1 with TRBJ2-1; the D is unclear. CDR1 and CDR2 (germline): DFQATT, SNEGSKA (reference sequence). V was shortened by 8 bases and J by 7 bases, with 21 bases between the two germline ends. The CDR3 spans 14 residues. The DNA of the CDR3 is TGCAGTTACGGTGGGCTAGACCTAAGAAATGAGCAGTTCTTC. As protein: CSYGGLDLRNEQFF.

This clonotype is a singleton in its sample. Germline and junction disagree at one end, which may indicate a read error. The gene calls are TRBV28 and TRBJ1-2; D perhaps matches TRBD1 (5 bases). Germline V gene sequence: CDR1 MDHEN, CDR2 SYDVKM. The CDR3 has 14 residues. The CDR3 DNA is TGTGCCAGCAGTTTGAGGGGCTGGGGTTATGGCTGCACCTTC. This sequence encodes CASSLRGWGYGCTF.

The rearrangement uses TRBV28 and TRBJ1-2; D perhaps matches TRBD1 (6 bases). V was cut by 5 bases and J by 2 bases, with 12 bases left in between. The CDR3 totals 14 residues. Looked up from germline, CDR1 is MDHEN and CDR2 is SYDVKM. The CDR3 DNA reads as TGTGCCAGCAGTCCCGGGACACTAAACTATGGCTACACCTTC. It specifies CASSPGTLNYGYTF.

The chain joins TRBV29-1 to TRBJ2-1; D perhaps matches TRBD2 (5 bases). The CDR3 sequence is 11 residues long. Germline-derived CDR1 and CDR2 are SQVTM and ANQGSEA. V was cut by 7 bases and J by 1 base, with 5 bases left in between. In nucleotides, the CDR3 is TGCAGCGGAGGGTCCTACAATGAGCAGTTCTTC. Protein: CSGGSYNEQFF.

With regard to this clonotype: Given a much more abundant clone one base away, this may be a read error. The chain links TRBV20-1 to TRBJ2-4, with 9 bases that match TRBD2. This CDR3 has 13 residues. CDR1 is DFQATT, CDR2 SNEGSKA, per germline (reference sequence). CDR3 sequence (DNA): TGCGGTGCTAGTTTAGCGGGAGCAAACATTCAGTACTTC. As protein: CGASLAGANIQYF.

This clonotype was found many times. CDR3 in DNA: TGCGCCAGCAGCTCCGACGGGACCAGCAACATTCAGTACTTC. Its protein product is CASSSDGTSNIQYF. The gene calls are TRBV5-1 and TRBJ2-4; either TRBD1 or TRBD2 may supply D (5 bases each). The ends were cut back, 3 bases at V and 7 bases at J, with 14 bases in the middle. CDR3 length: 14 residues. The germline gives CDR1 SGHRS, CDR2 YFSETQ.

This clonotype came up a few times. The rearrangement links TRBV27 to TRBJ1-2, with D perhaps TRBD1 (5 bases). The germline CDR1 and CDR2 sequences are MNHEY and SMNVEV (reference sequence). V lost 6 bases and J 4 bases, leaving 15 bases between the germline ends. This CDR3 region has 14 residues. The CDR3 coding sequence is TGTGCCAGCAGCAGGGCCTACGATCCCTATGGCTACACCTTC. It translates to CASSRAYDPYGYTF.

As regards this clonotype: One junction end does not reproduce the germline sequence, and a read error may be involved. This rearrangement joins TRBV7-7 to TRBJ2-5; perhaps TRBD2 as D (6 bases). The CDR3 is 13 residues long. CDR1 and CDR2 from the germline V gene are SSHAT and FNYEAQ (reference sequence). The CDR3 sequence is CASSYRDSGEQYF. The CDR3 DNA reads as TGTGCTAGCAGCTACCGGGACTCTGGGGAGCAGTACTTC. Based on the CDR3 plus reference TRBV7-7 and TRBJ2-5, the full variable domain is GAGVSQSPRYKVTKRGQDVTLRCDPISSHATLYWYQQALGQGPEFLTYFNYEAQPDKSGLPSDRFSAERPEGSISTLTIQRTEQRDSAMYRCASSYRDSGEQYFGPGTRLLVL.

At least ten counts were recorded for this clonotype. The rearrangement joins TRBV11-2 to TRBJ1-1; D is ambiguous. In germline, CDR1 is SGHAT, CDR2 FQNNGV. Trimming pared 7 bases from V and 1 base from J, leaving 10 bases between. The length of the CDR3 is 13 residues. The chain's CDR3 is CASNLGANTEAFF. The CDR3 DNA reads as TGTGCCAGCAATTTAGGAGCGAACACTGAAGCTTTCTTT.

The chain links TRBV6-1 to TRBJ2-5; 7 bases are shared with TRBD1. Judging by the DNA end, TRBJ2-1 fits better; the J call may be wrong. Germline CDR1 reads MNHNS; CDR2 reads SASEGT. The CDR3 has 14 amino acids. The DNA for the CDR3 is TGTGCCAGCATTAAGACAGGGACGGGGAATGAGCAGTTCTTC. Its translation: CASIKTGTGNEQFF.

At least ten counts were recorded for this clonotype. The rearrangement links TRBV20-1 to TRBJ1-6; the D is unclear. V lost 1 base and J 5 bases, leaving 9 bases between the germline ends. The CDR3 runs 14 residues. Per germline, CDR1 DFQATT and CDR2 SNEGSKA (reference sequence). CDR3 protein: CSARGQSDNSPLHF. In nucleotides, the CDR3 is TGCAGTGCTAGAGGCCAGTCGGATAATTCACCCCTCCACTTT.

This clonotype was counted between two and nine times. The chain joins TRBV5-1 to TRBJ1-1; D not resolved. This CDR3 has 14 amino acids. The V gene's germline CDR1 is SGHRS and CDR2 YFSETQ. Deletions cut 0 bases from V and 3 bases from J, with 9 bases between. CDR3 DNA: TGCGCCAGCAGCTTGGACGGAAGGTACACTGAAGCTTTCTTT. It is translated as CASSLDGRYTEAFF.

V and J are TRBV20-1 and TRBJ2-5, with D hard to call. Trimming stripped 3 bases from V and 4 bases from J, with 12 bases between. The CDR3 has 13 amino acids. Germline lookup yields CDR1 DFQATT and CDR2 SNEGSKA (reference sequence). As DNA, the CDR3 is TGCAGTGCTAGTTGGGGTGGGCCAGAGACCCAGTACTTC. It encodes CSASWGGPETQYF.

The chain recombines TRBV29-1 with TRBJ2-1; either TRBD1 or TRBD2 may supply D (5 bases each). CDR1 is SQVTM, CDR2 ANQGSEA, per germline. The CDR3 is made up of 15 amino acids. The CDR3, as DNA: TGCACCTCCATCGGGACCCAGGGCCGAGGCAATGAGCAGTTCTTC. Amino acid sequence: CTSIGTQGRGNEQFF.

J is TRBJ1-1 and V is TRBV28; D remains ambiguous. Trimming took 2 bases from V and 2 from J, leaving 9 bases between them. CDR1 is MDHEN, CDR2 SYDVKM, per germline. The CDR3 runs to 14 residues. The CDR3 protein is CASSLADHNTEAFF. In DNA form, the CDR3 reads TGTGCCAGCAGTTTAGCCGATCACAACACTGAAGCTTTCTTT. The variable domain in full, with the rest retrieved from reference TRBV28 and TRBJ1-1, is DVKVTQSSRYLVKRTGEKVFLECVQDMDHENMFWYRQDPGLGLRLIYFSYDVKMKEKGDIPEGYSVSREKKERFSLILESASTNQTSMYLCASSLADHNTEAFFGQGTRLTVV.

With respect to this clonotype: One junction end does not reproduce the germline sequence, and a read error may be involved. The V call is TRBV28, the J call TRBJ1-1; maybe TRBD1 (6 bases). The CDR3 has 14 amino acids. Germline V gene sequence: CDR1 MDHEN, CDR2 SYDVKM. The CDR3 DNA reads as TGTGCCAGGAGTCCCAACGCATCCCCCGGGGGCGACATCTTT. Translation: CARSPNASPGGDIF.

The V call is TRBV20-1, the J call TRBJ2-4, with 12 bases that match TRBD1. The J segment lost 8 bases and the V segment lost 2 bases, leaving 10 bases of the junction unmatched. The CDR3 has 16 amino acids. Germline CDR1 and CDR2: DFQATT and SNEGSKA (reference sequence). This CDR3 reads CSARPGQGASRYIQYF. The CDR3 coding sequence is TGCAGTGCTAGACCGGGACAGGGGGCTTCAAGGTACATTCAGTACTTC.

The chain couples TRBV4-1 to TRBJ2-7, with D possibly being TRBD1 (6 bases). V was trimmed by 2 bases and J by 4 bases, leaving 24 bases between them. CDR1 is MGHRA, CDR2 YSYEKL, per germline. The CDR3 covers 18 residues. CDR3 loop: CASSQPGQEHSPLYEQYF. The CDR3 DNA reads TGCGCCAGCAGCCAACCGGGACAAGAGCATTCTCCCCTTTACGAGCAGTACTTC.

This clonotype was found a few times. The chain employs TRBV18 and TRBJ2-7, with D perhaps matching TRBD1 or TRBD2 (7 bases each). V was cut by 5 bases and J by 3 bases, with 11 bases left in between. The CDR3 consists of 13 residues. From germline, CDR1 is KGHSH and CDR2 LQKENI. As DNA, the CDR3 is TGTGCCAGCTCAACAGGGGAGGGCTACGAGCAGTACTTC. Its translation: CASSTGEGYEQYF. The variable domain in full, with the rest retrieved from reference TRBV18 and TRBJ2-7, is NAGVMQNPRHLVRRRGQEARLRCSPMKGHSHVYWYRQLPEEGLKFMVYLQKENIIDESGMPKERFSAEFPKEGPSILRIQQVVRGDSAAYFCASSTGEGYEQYFGPGTRLTVT.

The genes are TRBV2 and TRBJ2-4, with D possibly TRBD2 on 5 matching bases. Germline CDR1 and CDR2: SNHLY and FYNNEI. CDR3 length: 14 amino acids. Between the trimmed V and J ends, which lost 6 bases and 0 bases, there was a span of 9 bases. CDR3: CASRRAEAKNIQYF. CDR3 DNA: TGTGCCAGCAGGAGGGCAGAAGCCAAAAACATTCAGTACTTC. Complete variable domain (other parts from reference TRBV2 and TRBJ2-4): EPEVTQTPSHQVTQMGQEVILRCVPISNHLYFYWYRQILGQKVEFLVSFYNNEISEKSEIFDDQFSVERPDGSNFTLKIRSTKLEDSAMYFCASRRAEAKNIQYFGAGTRLSVL.

Here the CDR3 reads CASSLGSNTQYF. The CDR3 DNA is TGCGCCAGCAGCTTGGGTTCGAATACGCAGTATTTT. The J gene is TRBJ2-3, the V gene TRBV5-1; D is uncertain. The CDR3 sequence is 12 residues long. V lost 0 bases and J 7 bases, leaving 6 bases between the germline ends. Germline V gene lookup returns CDR1 SGHRS and CDR2 YFSETQ.

In DNA form, the CDR3 reads TGTGCCAGCAGCACTCAGGGGGGAACTAATGAAAAACTGTTTTTT. Its translation is CASSTQGGTNEKLFF. The chain links TRBV7-2 to TRBJ1-4, with TRBD1 identical over 7 bases. This CDR3 comprises 15 residues. CDR1 SGHTA and CDR2 FQGNSA come from the germline V gene. With 5 bases clipped from V and 1 base from J, the junction kept 4 bases outside the gene matches.

The genes are TRBV5-1 and TRBJ2-3; D assignment may be TRBD1 or TRBD2 (5 bases each). Germline CDR1 and CDR2: SGHRS and YFSETQ. The CDR3 spans 13 residues. The germline V and J ends were trimmed by 5 bases and 7 bases, with 14 bases remaining between them. The CDR3 here is CASSGMGENTQYF. The CDR3 nucleotides are TGCGCCAGCAGTGGTATGGGGGAGAATACGCAGTATTTT. Complete variable domain (other parts from reference TRBV5-1 and TRBJ2-3): KAGVTQTPRYLIKTRGQQVTLSCSPISGHRSVSWYQQTPGQGLQFLFEYFSETQRNKGNFPGRFSGRQFSNSRSEMNVSTLELGDSALYLCASSGMGENTQYFGPGTRLTVL.